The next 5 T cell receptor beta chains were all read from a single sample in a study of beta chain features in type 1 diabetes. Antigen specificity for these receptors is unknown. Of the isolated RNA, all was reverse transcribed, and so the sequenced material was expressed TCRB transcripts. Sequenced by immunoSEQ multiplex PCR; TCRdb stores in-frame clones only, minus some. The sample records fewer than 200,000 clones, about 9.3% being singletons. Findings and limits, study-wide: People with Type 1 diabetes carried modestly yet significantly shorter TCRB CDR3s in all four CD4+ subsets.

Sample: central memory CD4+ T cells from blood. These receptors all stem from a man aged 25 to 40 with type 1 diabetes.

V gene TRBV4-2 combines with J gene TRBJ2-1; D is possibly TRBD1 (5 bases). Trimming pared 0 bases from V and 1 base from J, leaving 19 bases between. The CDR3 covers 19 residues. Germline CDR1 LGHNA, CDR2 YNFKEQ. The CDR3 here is CASSQEGAAFLRSYNEQFF. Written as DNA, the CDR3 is TGTGCCAGCAGCCAAGAAGGGGCGGCTTTCTTAAGATCCTACAATGAGCAGTTCTTC.

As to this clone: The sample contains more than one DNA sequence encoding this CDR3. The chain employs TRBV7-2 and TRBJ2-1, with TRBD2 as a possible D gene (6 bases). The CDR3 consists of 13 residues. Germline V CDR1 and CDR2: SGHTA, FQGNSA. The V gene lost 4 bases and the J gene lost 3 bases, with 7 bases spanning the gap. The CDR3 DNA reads TGTGCCAGCAGCTCGACTAGCTACAATGAGCAGTTCTTC. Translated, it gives CASSSTSYNEQFF.

CDR3 protein: CASSLEVAGAYGYTF. The CDR3 DNA sequence: TGTGCCAGCAGCTTGGAGGTTGCAGGGGCCTATGGCTACACCTTC. The gene calls are TRBV5-7 and TRBJ1-2; perhaps TRBD1 as D (6 bases). TRBV5-7 is recorded as an ORF, its role being uncertain. The ends were cut back, 0 bases at V and 4 bases at J, with 13 bases in the middle. The CDR3 sequence is 15 residues long.

CDR3 nucleotides: TGTGCCAGTAGCCGAACTAGCGGGAACTACGAGCAGTACTTC. This codes for CASSRTSGNYEQYF. J is TRBJ2-7 and V is TRBV19; 10 bases fit TRBD2. Germline assignment: CDR1 LNHDA and CDR2 SQIVND (reference sequence). This CDR3 spans 14 amino acids. Trimming removed 6 bases from V and 3 bases from J; junction bases left unmatched: 5.

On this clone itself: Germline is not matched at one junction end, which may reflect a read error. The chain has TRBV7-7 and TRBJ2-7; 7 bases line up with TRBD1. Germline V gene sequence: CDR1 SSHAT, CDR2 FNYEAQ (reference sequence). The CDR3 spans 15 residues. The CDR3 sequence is CASSLNTGARYEQYF. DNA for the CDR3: TGTGCTAGCAGCTTAAATACAGGGGCCCGGTACGAGCAGTACTTC.